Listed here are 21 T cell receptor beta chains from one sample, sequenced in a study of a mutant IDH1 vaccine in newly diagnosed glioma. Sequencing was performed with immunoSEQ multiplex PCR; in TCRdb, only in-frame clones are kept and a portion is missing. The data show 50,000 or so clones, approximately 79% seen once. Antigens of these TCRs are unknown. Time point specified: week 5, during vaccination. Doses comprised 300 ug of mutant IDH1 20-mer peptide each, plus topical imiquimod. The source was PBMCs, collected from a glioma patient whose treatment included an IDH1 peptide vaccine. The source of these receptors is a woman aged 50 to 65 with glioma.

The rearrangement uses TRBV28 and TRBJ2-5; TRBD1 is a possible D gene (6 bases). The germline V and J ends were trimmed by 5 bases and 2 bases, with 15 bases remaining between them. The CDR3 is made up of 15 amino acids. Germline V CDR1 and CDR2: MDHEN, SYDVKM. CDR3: CASSPPGHSQETQYF. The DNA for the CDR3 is TGTGCCAGCAGTCCCCCGGGACATTCGCAAGAGACCCAGTACTTC.

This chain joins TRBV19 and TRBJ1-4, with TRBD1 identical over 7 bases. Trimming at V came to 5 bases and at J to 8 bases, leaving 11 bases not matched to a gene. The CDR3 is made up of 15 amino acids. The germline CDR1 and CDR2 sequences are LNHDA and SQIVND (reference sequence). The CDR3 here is CASSPSTGWQEKLFF. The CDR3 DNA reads TGTGCCAGTAGTCCTTCGACAGGGTGGCAAGAAAAACTGTTTTTT.

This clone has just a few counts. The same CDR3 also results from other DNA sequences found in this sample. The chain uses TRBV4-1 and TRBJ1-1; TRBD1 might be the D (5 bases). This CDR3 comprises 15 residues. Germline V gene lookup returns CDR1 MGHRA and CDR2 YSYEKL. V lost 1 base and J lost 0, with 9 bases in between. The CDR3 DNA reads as TGCGCCAGCAGCCAAGGTCGGGGGATGAACACTGAAGCTTTCTTT. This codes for CASSQGRGMNTEAFF.

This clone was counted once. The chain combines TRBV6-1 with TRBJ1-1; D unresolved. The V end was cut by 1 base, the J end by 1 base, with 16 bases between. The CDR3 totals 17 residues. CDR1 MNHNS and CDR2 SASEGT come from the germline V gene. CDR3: CASSEGSYGLKNTEAFF. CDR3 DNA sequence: TGTGCCAGCAGTGAAGGTTCTTATGGACTGAAGAACACTGAAGCTTTCTTT.

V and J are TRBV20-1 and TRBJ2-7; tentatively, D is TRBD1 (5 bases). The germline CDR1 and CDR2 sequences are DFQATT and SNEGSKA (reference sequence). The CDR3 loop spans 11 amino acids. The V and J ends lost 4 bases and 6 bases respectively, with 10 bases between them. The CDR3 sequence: CSAIRGAEQYF. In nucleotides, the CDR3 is TGCAGTGCTATTAGGGGTGCCGAGCAGTACTTC.

The CDR3 is CASSSYTGRTLLGGYGYTF. Here the CDR3 DNA reads TGTGCCAGCAGTTCCTATACAGGGAGAACCCTCCTCGGCGGCTATGGCTACACCTTC. The chain has TRBV7-2 and TRBJ1-2; a weak D match, TRBD1 (6 bases). CDR3 length: 19 amino acids. Trimming removed 6 bases from V and 4 bases from J, with 30 bases in between. The germline gives CDR1 SGHTA, CDR2 FQGNSA.

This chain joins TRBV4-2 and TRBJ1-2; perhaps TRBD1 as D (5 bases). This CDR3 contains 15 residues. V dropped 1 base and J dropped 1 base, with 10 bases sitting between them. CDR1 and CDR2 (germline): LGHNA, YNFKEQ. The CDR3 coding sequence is TGTGCCAGCAGCCAAGGAACAGGAGATAACTATGGCTACACCTTC. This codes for CASSQGTGDNYGYTF.

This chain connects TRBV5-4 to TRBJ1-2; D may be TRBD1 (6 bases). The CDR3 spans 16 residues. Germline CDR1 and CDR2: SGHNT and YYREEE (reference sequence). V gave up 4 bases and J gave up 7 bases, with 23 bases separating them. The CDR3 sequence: CASSTTRDKLVSGYTF. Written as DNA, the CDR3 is TGTGCCAGCAGCACCACCCGGGACAAGCTTGTATCTGGCTACACCTTC.

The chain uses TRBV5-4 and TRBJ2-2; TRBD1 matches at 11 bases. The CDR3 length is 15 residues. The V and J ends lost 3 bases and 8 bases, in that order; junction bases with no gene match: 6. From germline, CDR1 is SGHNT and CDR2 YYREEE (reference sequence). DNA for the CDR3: TGTGCCAGCAGCTCCCCGGACAGGGGGCGGGGGGAGCTGTTTTTT. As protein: CASSSPDRGRGELFF.

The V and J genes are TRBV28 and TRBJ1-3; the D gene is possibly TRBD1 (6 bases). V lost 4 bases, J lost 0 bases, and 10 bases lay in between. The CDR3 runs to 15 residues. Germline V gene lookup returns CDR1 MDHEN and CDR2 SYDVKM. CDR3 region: CASSSTGPSGNTIYF. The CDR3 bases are TGTGCCAGCAGTTCGACAGGACCCTCTGGAAACACCATATATTTT.

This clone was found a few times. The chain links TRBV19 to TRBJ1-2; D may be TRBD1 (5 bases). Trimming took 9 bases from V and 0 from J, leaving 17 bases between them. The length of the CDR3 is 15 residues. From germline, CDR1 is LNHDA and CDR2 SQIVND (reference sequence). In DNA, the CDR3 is TGTGCCAGCCAAAAGACAGCTACCTCTAACTATGGCTACACCTTC. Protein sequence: CASQKTATSNYGYTF.

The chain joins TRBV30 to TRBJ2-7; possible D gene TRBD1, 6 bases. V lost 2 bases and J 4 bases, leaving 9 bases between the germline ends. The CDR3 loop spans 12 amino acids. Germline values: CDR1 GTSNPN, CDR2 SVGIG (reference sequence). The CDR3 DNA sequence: TGTGCCTGGAGTTTACAGGGTTACGAGCAGTACTTC. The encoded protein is CAWSLQGYEQYF. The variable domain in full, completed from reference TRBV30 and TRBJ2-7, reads SQTIHQWPATLVQPVGSPLSLECTVEGTSNPNLYWYRQAAGRGLQLLFYSVGIGQISSEVPQNLSASRPQDRQFILSSKKLLLSDSGFYLCAWSLQGYEQYFGPGTRLTVT.

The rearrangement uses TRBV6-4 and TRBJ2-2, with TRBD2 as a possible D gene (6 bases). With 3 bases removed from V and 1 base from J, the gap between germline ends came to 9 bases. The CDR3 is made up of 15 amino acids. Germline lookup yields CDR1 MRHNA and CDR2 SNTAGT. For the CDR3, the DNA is TGTGCCAGCAGTGAGGACGGGGGGAACACCGGGGAGCTGTTTTTT. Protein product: CASSEDGGNTGELFF.

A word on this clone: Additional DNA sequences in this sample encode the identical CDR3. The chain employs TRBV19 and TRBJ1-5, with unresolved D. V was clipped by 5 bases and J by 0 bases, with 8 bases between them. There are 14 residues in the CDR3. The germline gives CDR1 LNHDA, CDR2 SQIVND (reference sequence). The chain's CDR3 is CASSGQNSNQPQHF. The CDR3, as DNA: TGTGCCAGTAGTGGGCAGAATAGCAATCAGCCCCAGCATTTT.

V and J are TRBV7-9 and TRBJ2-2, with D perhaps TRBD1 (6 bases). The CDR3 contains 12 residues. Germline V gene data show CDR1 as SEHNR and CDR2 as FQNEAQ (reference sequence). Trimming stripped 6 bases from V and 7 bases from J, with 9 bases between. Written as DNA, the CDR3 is TGTGCCAGCAGAAGAGGGGGCGGGGAGCTGTTTTTT. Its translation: CASRRGGGELFF.

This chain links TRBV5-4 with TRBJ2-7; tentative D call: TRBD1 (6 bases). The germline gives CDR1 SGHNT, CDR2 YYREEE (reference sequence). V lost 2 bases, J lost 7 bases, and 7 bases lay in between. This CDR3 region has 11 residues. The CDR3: CASSFGQEQYF. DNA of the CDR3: TGTGCCAGCAGCTTCGGACAGGAGCAGTACTTC.

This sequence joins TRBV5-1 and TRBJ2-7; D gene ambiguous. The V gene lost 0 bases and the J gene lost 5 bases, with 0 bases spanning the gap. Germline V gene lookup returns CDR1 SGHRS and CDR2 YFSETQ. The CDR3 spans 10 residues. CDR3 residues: CASSLDEQYF. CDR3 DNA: TGCGCCAGCAGCTTGGACGAGCAGTACTTC.

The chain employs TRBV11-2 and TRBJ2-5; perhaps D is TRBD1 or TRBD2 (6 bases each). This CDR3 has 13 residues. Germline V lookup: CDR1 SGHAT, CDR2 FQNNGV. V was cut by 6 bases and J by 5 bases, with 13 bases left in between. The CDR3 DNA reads TGTGCCAGCAGGTCGGGGGCTCGGGAGACCCAGTACTTC. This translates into CASRSGARETQYF.

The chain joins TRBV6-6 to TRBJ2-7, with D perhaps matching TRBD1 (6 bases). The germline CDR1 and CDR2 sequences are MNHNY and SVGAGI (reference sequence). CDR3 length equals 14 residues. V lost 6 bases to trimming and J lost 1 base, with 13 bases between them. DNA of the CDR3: TGTGCCAGCAGAGAGATAGGGGGTTCCTACGAGCAGTACTTC. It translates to CASREIGGSYEQYF.

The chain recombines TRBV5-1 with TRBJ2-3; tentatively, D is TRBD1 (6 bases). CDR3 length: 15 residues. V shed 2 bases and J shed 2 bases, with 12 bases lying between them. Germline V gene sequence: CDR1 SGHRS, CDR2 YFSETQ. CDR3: CASSFQGSHTDTQYF. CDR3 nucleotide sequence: TGCGCCAGCAGCTTCCAGGGGTCACACACAGATACGCAGTATTTT.

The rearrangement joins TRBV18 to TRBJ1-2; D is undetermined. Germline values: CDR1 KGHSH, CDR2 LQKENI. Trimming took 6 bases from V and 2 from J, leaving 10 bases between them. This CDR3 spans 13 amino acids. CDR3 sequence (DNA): TGTGCCAGCTCGAGGGAAACGAACTATGGCTACACCTTC. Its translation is CASSRETNYGYTF.